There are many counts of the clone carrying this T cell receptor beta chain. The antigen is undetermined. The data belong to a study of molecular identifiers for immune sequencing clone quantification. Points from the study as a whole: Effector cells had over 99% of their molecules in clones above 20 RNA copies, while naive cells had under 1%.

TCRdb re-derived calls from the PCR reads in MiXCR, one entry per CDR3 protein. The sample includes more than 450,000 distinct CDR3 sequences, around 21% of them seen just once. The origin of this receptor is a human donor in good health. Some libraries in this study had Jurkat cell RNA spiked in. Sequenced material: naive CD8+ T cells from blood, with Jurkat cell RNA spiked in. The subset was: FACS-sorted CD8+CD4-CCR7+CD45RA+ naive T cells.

CDR3 protein: CASSTTGQGLVLGANVLTF. The CDR3 bases are TGCGCCAGCAGCACGACGGGACAGGGTTTAGTGCTTGGGGCCAACGTCCTGACTTTC. The chain employs TRBV5-1 and TRBJ2-6; 9 bases agree with TRBD1. Germline V gene data show CDR1 as SGHRS and CDR2 as YFSETQ. This CDR3 comprises 19 residues. Unmatched junction bases numbered 14, after V lost 4 bases and J lost 3 bases.